Listed here are 22 T cell receptor beta chains from one sample, sequenced in a study of T cell responses to AZD1222 COVID-19 vaccine. Here immunoSEQ multiplex PCR was the method, and the copy in TCRdb shows in-frame clones only, minus some. The sample lists about 180,000 clones; 92% were seen once. Source: peripheral blood, taken 28 days after the second AZD1222 dose. These receptors were collected from an adult who received the AZD1222 COVID-19 vaccine.

The CDR3 protein is CASSIEFNQPQHF. The CDR3 DNA sequence: TGTGCCAGTAGTATCGAGTTCAATCAGCCCCAGCATTTT. The V and J genes are TRBV19 and TRBJ1-5; D is undetermined. The CDR3 runs 13 residues. Deletions cut 3 bases from V and 3 bases from J, with 6 bases between. CDR1 LNHDA and CDR2 SQIVND come from the germline V gene (reference sequence). The whole variable domain, remainder taken from reference TRBV19 and TRBJ1-5, is DGGITQSPKYLFRKEGQNVTLSCEQNLNHDAMYWYRQDPGQGLRLIYYSQIVNDFQKGDIAEGYSVSREKKESFPLTVTSAQKNPTAFYLCASSIEFNQPQHFGDGTRLSIL.

The chain employs TRBV9 and TRBJ2-5; D might be TRBD1 (6 bases). The V gene lost 0 bases and the J gene lost 5 bases, with 14 bases spanning the gap. Germline V lookup: CDR1 SGDLS, CDR2 YYNGEE. The CDR3 is 15 residues long. The CDR3 coding sequence is TGTGCCAGCAGCGTAGGTGCAGGGGCTGGGGAGACCCAGTACTTC. Translating gives CASSVGAGAGETQYF.

The V and J genes are TRBV6-5 and TRBJ2-3; 7 bases align to TRBD1. This CDR3 contains 14 residues. From germline, CDR1 is MNHEY and CDR2 SVGAGI. The V and J ends lost 2 bases and 3 bases, in that order; junction bases with no gene match: 2. This chain's CDR3 is CASSYDRETDTQYF. CDR3 nucleotide sequence: TGTGCCAGCAGTTACGACAGGGAAACAGATACGCAGTATTTT.

This clone was recorded only once. The rearrangement uses TRBV7-2 and TRBJ2-3, with 14 bases that match TRBD2. This CDR3 is built from 17 residues. Germline loops: CDR1 SGHTA, CDR2 FQGNSA. V shed 1 base and J 2 bases; nucleotides not matched to a gene: 2. CDR3 nucleotides: TGTGCCAGCAGCTTAGGACTAGCGGGAGGGTACACAGATACGCAGTATTTT. Translation gives CASSLGLAGGYTDTQYF.

The genes are TRBV7-6 and TRBJ2-3, with 7 bases identical to TRBD1. The length of the CDR3 is 14 residues. Germline values: CDR1 SGHVS, CDR2 FNYEAQ. The V and J ends lost 4 bases and 3 bases, in that order; junction bases with no gene match: 4. The CDR3 coding sequence is TGTGCCAGCAGCTCTTCACAGGGGACAGATACGCAGTATTTT. Amino acid sequence: CASSSSQGTDTQYF.

The V gene is TRBV5-1, the J gene TRBJ1-3; D is unresolved. CDR1 is SGHRS and CDR2 is YFSETQ in the germline V gene. The V gene lost 0 bases and the J gene lost 4 bases, with 17 bases spanning the gap. The CDR3 is made up of 17 amino acids. CDR3 in amino acids: CASSLASAALRGNTIYF. CDR3 sequence (DNA): TGCGCCAGCAGCTTGGCCAGTGCAGCTCTACGAGGAAACACCATATATTTT.

The chain carries TRBV5-4 and TRBJ2-1; 8 bases agree with TRBD2. V lost 0 bases and J lost 4; bases outside the gene matches: 9. The CDR3 is made up of 17 amino acids. CDR1 and CDR2 from the germline V gene are SGHNT and YYREEE (reference sequence). Here the CDR3 reads CASSLERLAGSYNEQFF. CDR3 DNA: TGTGCCAGCAGCTTGGAGCGGCTAGCGGGTTCATACAATGAGCAGTTCTTC.

The V and J genes are TRBV7-9 and TRBJ1-4; no clear D. This CDR3 comprises 14 residues. The germline gives CDR1 SEHNR, CDR2 FQNEAQ (reference sequence). V was trimmed by 7 bases and J by 8 bases, leaving 17 bases between them. CDR3 in DNA: TGTGCCAGCACGCTTGGTGGGGTATCCGAAAAACTGTTTTTT. Translated, it gives CASTLGGVSEKLFF.

The CDR3 region is CASSYSIVDTGELFF. The CDR3 region has the DNA TGTGCCAGCAGTTACTCGATTGTTGACACCGGGGAGCTGTTTTTT. The chain links TRBV6-5 to TRBJ2-2, with D uncertain. The germline gives CDR1 MNHEY, CDR2 SVGAGI. This CDR3 is 15 amino acids long. The V and J ends lost 0 bases and 3 bases respectively, with 8 bases between them.

The sample holds a few counts of this clone. V usage is TRBV11-2 and J usage is TRBJ2-2, with TRBD2 matching 7 bases. Germline V gene data show CDR1 as SGHAT and CDR2 as FQNNGV. CDR3 length equals 16 residues. V gave up 5 bases and J gave up 3 bases; unmatched junction bases: 9. The CDR3 loop reads CASSPIGGRDTGELFF. CDR3 sequence (DNA): TGTGCCAGCAGCCCTATAGGAGGGAGGGACACCGGGGAGCTGTTTTTT.

The chain carries TRBV28 and TRBJ2-7; the D gene is possibly TRBD1 (5 bases). CDR3 length: 15 amino acids. V lost 3 bases and J lost 4, with 16 bases in between. Germline CDR1 MDHEN, CDR2 SYDVKM. The CDR3: CASSLFENYRYEQYF. The CDR3 DNA reads as TGTGCCAGCAGTTTGTTCGAGAATTACAGGTACGAGCAGTACTTC. The full variable domain, with the rest looked up from reference TRBV28 and TRBJ2-7, is DVKVTQSSRYLVKRTGEKVFLECVQDMDHENMFWYRQDPGLGLRLIYFSYDVKMKEKGDIPEGYSVSREKKERFSLILESASTNQTSMYLCASSLFENYRYEQYFGPGTRLTVT.

This chain uses TRBV7-6 with TRBJ2-3, with TRBD2 matching over 7 bases. CDR1 is SGHVS, CDR2 FNYEAQ, per germline. V dropped 3 bases and J dropped 1; count of bases not matched to a gene: 1. CDR3 length equals 14 residues. CDR3 sequence: CASSLAGGTDTQYF. In nucleotides, the CDR3 is TGTGCCAGCAGCTTGGCGGGGGGCACAGATACGCAGTATTTT.

The rearrangement uses TRBV30 and TRBJ1-6, with 7 bases fitting TRBD1. The CDR3 covers 13 residues. V lost 7 bases and J lost 5; bases outside the gene matches: 5. Germline V gives CDR1 GTSNPN, CDR2 SVGIG (reference sequence). The CDR3 is CAYRDSDNSPLHF. CDR3 coding DNA: TGTGCCTACCGGGACAGTGATAATTCACCCCTCCACTTT.

This chain joins TRBV7-2 and TRBJ2-3; TRBD1 or TRBD2 may be the D gene (5 bases each). The CDR3 contains 16 residues. Deletions cut 1 base from V and 0 bases from J, with 11 bases between. CDR1 is SGHTA, CDR2 FQGNSA, per germline. The CDR3 region has the DNA TGTGCCAGCAGCTTAGGGGGCGGCGGGAGCACAGATACGCAGTATTTT. Its protein is CASSLGGGGSTDTQYF.

This chain uses TRBV6-5 with TRBJ1-5; D unclear. Trimming left V 4 bases short and J 6 bases short, with 10 bases between. This CDR3 is 13 amino acids long. CDR1 and CDR2 (germline): MNHEY, SVGAGI. This chain's CDR3 is CASSSPWVQPQHF. The CDR3 DNA sequence: TGTGCCAGCAGTTCCCCCTGGGTTCAGCCCCAGCATTTT.

This clone has a single count. The rearrangement links TRBV10-1 to TRBJ1-1; D unclear. The CDR3 runs to 12 residues. The germline V gene has CDR1 WNHNN and CDR2 SYGVQD (reference sequence). Trimming stripped 2 bases from V and 1 base from J, with 2 bases between. Here the CDR3 reads CASSETNTEAFF. CDR3 DNA: TGCGCCAGCAGTGAGACGAACACTGAAGCTTTCTTT.

The V call is TRBV5-1, the J call TRBJ2-1; TRBD2 matches 10 bases. The J segment lost 3 bases and the V segment lost 4 bases, leaving 7 bases of the junction unmatched. The CDR3 has 16 amino acids. Per germline, CDR1 SGHRS and CDR2 YFSETQ. The CDR3 DNA is TGCGCCAGCAGCCCCCGGACTAGCGGAAACTACAATGAGCAGTTCTTC. It encodes CASSPRTSGNYNEQFF.

The chain links TRBV10-3 to TRBJ2-3; 10 bases map to TRBD1. The CDR3 extends over 16 amino acids. J lost 6 bases, V lost 2 bases, and 8 bases had no gene match. Germline loops: CDR1 ENHRY, CDR2 SYGVKD. The CDR3 protein is CAISEDRGRLVDTQYF. CDR3 in DNA: TGTGCCATCAGTGAGGACAGGGGGCGATTGGTGGATACGCAGTATTTT.

This chain connects TRBV27 to TRBJ1-1; the match to TRBD1 covers 7 bases. The germline V gene encodes CDR1 MNHEY and CDR2 SMNVEV (reference sequence). This CDR3 contains 14 residues. Trimming cost V 4 bases and J 1 base; bases outside gene matches: 3. The CDR3 is CASSSDRANTEAFF. CDR3 bases: TGTGCCAGCAGTTCCGACAGGGCGAACACTGAAGCTTTCTTT.

The V gene is TRBV15, the J gene TRBJ2-2; TRBD1 is a possible D gene (6 bases). Deletions cut 5 bases from V and 3 bases from J, with 19 bases between. The germline CDR1 and CDR2 sequences are LNHNV and YYDKDF (reference sequence). This CDR3 spans 17 amino acids. This CDR3 reads CATSAPRRGGDTGELFF. The CDR3 coding sequence is TGTGCCACCAGCGCCCCCCGCAGGGGCGGCGACACCGGGGAGCTGTTTTTT.

This chain links TRBV19 with TRBJ1-6; TRBD1 is a possible D gene (5 bases). CDR1 LNHDA and CDR2 SQIVND come from the germline V gene (reference sequence). The V and J ends lost 5 bases and 9 bases respectively, with 14 bases between them. This CDR3 is 14 amino acids long. DNA for the CDR3: TGTGCCAGTAGTGGGCGGTCAGGGACTTCACCCCTCCACTTT. Translating it yields CASSGRSGTSPLHF.

The genes are TRBV7-2 and TRBJ2-3; 8 nucleotides align to TRBD1. The CDR3 is made up of 16 amino acids. The V gene's germline CDR1 is SGHTA and CDR2 FQGNSA. The ends lost 5 bases at V and 0 bases at J; junction bases unmatched: 7. CDR3: CASSPDRGRSTDTQYF. DNA of the CDR3: TGTGCCAGCAGCCCCGACAGGGGTCGGAGCACAGATACGCAGTATTTT.